This T cell receptor beta chain derives from a study of blood T cell repertoires in COVID-19. This clone occurred once. CDR1 and CDR2 from the germline V gene are SGHRS and YFSETQ. With 2 bases clipped from V and 2 bases from J, the junction kept 6 bases outside the gene matches. The CDR3 covers 17 residues. Using immunoSEQ multiplex PCR, the repertoire was profiled, and TCRdb retains in-frame clones only, with some absent. This table holds over 150,000 clones, about four fifths found once. The origin of this receptor is an elderly woman with active or convalescent COVID-19. This chain joins TRBV5-1 and TRBJ2-1, with 11 bases lining up with TRBD2. Sequences were obtained from peripheral blood. The CDR3 region is CASSFSFSGRAYNEQFF. DNA for the CDR3: TGCGCCAGCAGCTTCTCATTTAGCGGGAGGGCCTACAATGAGCAGTTCTTC.